The T cell receptor beta chain under discussion was sequenced for a study of T cells in Graves' hyperthyroidism and ophthalmopathy. As for the study in general: The blood sample was taken at first diagnosis, before treatment began.

Researchers amplified the TCR beta CDR3 regions from RNA transcripts. The HTBI primer set was used in a first-round RT-PCR of the TCR CDR3. One entry per CDR3 protein results from TCRdb running MiXCR on the multiplex PCR reads. The sample lists around 360,000 distinct CDR3 sequences, 12% to 15% occurring once. In its sample, this clonotype was seen many times. The J segment lost 7 bases and the V segment lost 5 bases, leaving 11 bases of the junction unmatched. Germline V gene lookup returns CDR1 DFQATT and CDR2 SNEGSKA (reference sequence). This CDR3 has 15 residues. Sequences were obtained from blood. This clonotype was obtained from a woman aged 60 to 75 with Graves' ophthalmopathy. The chain couples TRBV20-1 to TRBJ2-5; 12 positions match TRBD2. CDR3 residues: CSAARTSGISWTQYF. CDR3 nucleotides: TGCAGTGCTGCCCGGACTAGCGGGATCTCATGGACCCAGTACTTC.